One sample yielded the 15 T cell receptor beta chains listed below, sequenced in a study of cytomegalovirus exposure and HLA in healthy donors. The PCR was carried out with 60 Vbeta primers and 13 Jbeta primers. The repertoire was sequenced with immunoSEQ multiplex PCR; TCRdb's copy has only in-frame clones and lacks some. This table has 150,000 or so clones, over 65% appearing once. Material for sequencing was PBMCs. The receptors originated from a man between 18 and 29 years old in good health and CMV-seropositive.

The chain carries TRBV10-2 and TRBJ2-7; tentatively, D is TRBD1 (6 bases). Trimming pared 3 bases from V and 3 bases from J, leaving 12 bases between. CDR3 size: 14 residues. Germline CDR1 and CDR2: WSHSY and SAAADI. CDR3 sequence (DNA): TGCGCCAGCAGTGACGTTGGGGGCCGCTACGAGCAGTACTTC. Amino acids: CASSDVGGRYEQYF.

The CDR3 region has the DNA TGTGCCTGGAGTCTCTGGCGGGCTGAAAAACTGTTTTTT. This translates into CAWSLWRAEKLFF. This sequence joins TRBV30 and TRBJ1-4, with D unclear. Looked up from germline, CDR1 is GTSNPN and CDR2 is SVGIG (reference sequence). V lost 2 bases and J 7 bases, leaving 11 bases between the germline ends. The CDR3 extends over 13 amino acids.

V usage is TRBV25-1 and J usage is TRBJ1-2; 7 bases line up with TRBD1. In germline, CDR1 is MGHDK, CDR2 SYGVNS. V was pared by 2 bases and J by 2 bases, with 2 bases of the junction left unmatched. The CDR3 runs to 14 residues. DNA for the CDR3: TGTGCCAGCAGTGAACCGGGACAGAACTATGGCTACACCTTC. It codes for CASSEPGQNYGYTF.

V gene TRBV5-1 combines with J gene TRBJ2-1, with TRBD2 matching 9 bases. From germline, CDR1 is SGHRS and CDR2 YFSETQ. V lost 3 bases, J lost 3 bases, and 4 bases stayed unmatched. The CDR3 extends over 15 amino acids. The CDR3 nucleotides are TGCGCCAGCAGCTGGATAGCGGGGGTCTACAATGAGCAGTTCTTC. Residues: CASSWIAGVYNEQFF.

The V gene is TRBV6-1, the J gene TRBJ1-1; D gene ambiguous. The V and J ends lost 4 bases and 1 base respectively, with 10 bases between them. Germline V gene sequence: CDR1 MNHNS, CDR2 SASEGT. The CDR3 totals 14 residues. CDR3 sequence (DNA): TGTGCCAGCAGTGGTGCCGGAGGGAACACTGAAGCTTTCTTT. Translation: CASSGAGGNTEAFF.

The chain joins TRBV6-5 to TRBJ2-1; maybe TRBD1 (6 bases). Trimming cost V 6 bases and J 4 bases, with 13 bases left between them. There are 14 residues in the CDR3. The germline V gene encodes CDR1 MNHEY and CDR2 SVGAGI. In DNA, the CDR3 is TGTGCCAGCAGGACGGACAGAAGTTACAATGAGCAGTTCTTC. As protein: CASRTDRSYNEQFF.

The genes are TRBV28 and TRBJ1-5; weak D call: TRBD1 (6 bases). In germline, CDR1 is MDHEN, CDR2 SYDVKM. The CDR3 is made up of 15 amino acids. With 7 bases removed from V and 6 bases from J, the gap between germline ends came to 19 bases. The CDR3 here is CASTRAGVSRQPQHF. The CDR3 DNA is TGTGCCAGCACCAGGGCAGGGGTTTCTCGTCAGCCCCAGCATTTT. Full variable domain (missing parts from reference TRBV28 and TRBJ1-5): DVKVTQSSRYLVKRTGEKVFLECVQDMDHENMFWYRQDPGLGLRLIYFSYDVKMKEKGDIPEGYSVSREKKERFSLILESASTNQTSMYLCASTRAGVSRQPQHFGDGTRLSIL.

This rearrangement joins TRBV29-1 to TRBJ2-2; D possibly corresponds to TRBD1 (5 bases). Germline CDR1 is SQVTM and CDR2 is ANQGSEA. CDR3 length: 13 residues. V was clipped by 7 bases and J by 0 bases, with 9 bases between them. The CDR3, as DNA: TGCAGCGGGGGCGGCGCGAACACCGGGGAGCTGTTTTTT. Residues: CSGGGANTGELFF.

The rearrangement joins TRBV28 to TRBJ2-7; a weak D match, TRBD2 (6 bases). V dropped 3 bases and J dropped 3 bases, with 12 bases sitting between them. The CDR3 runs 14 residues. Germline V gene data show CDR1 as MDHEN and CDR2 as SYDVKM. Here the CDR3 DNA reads TGTGCCAGCAGTTTCGCGGGACTTCGCTACGAGCAGTACTTC. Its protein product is CASSFAGLRYEQYF.

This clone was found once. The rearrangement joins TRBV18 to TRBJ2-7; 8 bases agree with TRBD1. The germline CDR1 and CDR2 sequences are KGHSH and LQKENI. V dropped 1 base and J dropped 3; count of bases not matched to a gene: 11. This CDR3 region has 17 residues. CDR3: CASSPLQGQVGVYEQYF. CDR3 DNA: TGTGCCAGCTCACCACTCCAGGGACAGGTGGGAGTCTACGAGCAGTACTTC.

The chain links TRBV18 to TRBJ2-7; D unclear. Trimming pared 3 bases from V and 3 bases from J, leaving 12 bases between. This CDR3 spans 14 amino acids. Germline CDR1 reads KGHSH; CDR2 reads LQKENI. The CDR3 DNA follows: TGTGCCAGCTCACCTACGCAGGTCGGCTACGAGCAGTACTTC. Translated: CASSPTQVGYEQYF. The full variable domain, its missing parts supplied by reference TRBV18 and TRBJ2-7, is NAGVMQNPRHLVRRRGQEARLRCSPMKGHSHVYWYRQLPEEGLKFMVYLQKENIIDESGMPKERFSAEFPKEGPSILRIQQVVRGDSAAYFCASSPTQVGYEQYFGPGTRLTVT.

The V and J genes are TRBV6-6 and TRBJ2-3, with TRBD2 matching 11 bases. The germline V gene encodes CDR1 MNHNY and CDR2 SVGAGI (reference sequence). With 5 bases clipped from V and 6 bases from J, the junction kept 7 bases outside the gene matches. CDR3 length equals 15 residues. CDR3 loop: CASSPGTSGSDTQYF. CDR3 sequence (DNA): TGTGCCAGCAGTCCCGGGACTAGCGGATCTGATACGCAGTATTTT.

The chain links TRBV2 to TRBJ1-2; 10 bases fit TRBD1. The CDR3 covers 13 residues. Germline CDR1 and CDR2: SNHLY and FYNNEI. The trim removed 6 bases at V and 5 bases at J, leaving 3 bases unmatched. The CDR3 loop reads CASRGGQGYGYTF. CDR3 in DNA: TGTGCCAGCAGGGGGGGACAGGGGTATGGCTACACCTTC.

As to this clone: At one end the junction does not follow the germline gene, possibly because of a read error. The CDR3 nucleotides read TGCGCCAGCAGCCAGCACTCGGGACAGGGGGCCGGAAAGGACTTC. It codes for CASSQHSGQGAGKDF. The gene calls are TRBV4-1 and TRBJ2-5; 12 bases match TRBD1. The CDR3 is 15 amino acids. Germline CDR1 is MGHRA and CDR2 is YSYEKL.

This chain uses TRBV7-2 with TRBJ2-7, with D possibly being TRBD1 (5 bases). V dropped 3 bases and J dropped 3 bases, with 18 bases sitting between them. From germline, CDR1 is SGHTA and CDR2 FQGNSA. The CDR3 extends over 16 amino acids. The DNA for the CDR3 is TGTGCCAGCAGCTTGGCTACGACAGACCTTTACTACGAGCAGTACTTC. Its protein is CASSLATTDLYYEQYF.